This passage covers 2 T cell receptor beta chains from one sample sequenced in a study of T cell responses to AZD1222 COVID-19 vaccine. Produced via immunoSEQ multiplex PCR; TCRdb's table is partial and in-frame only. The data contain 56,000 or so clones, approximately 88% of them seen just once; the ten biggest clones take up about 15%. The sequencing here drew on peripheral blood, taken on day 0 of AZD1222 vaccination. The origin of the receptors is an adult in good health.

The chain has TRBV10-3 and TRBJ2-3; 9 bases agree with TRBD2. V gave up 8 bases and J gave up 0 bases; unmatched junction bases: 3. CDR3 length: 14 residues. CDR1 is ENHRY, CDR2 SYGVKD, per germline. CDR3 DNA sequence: TGTGCCATCCTTAGCGGGAGAAGCACAGATACGCAGTATTTT. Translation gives CAILSGRSTDTQYF.

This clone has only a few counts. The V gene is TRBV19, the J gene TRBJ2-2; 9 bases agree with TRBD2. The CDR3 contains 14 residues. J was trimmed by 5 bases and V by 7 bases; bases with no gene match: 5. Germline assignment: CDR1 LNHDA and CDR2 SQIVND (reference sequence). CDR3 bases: TGTGCCAGTACTCTAGCGGGAAAAACCGGGGAGCTGTTTTTT. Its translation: CASTLAGKTGELFF.